A single T cell receptor (beta chain) is shown here with its context. Method: immunoSEQ multiplex PCR; TCRdb's copy keeps in-frame clones and lacks some. This table holds about 68,000 clones, less than 95% found once. This entry comes from a study of T cells after somatic rescue of genetic block. The length of the CDR3 is 16 residues. The J segment lost 5 bases and the V segment lost 3 bases, leaving 12 bases of the junction unmatched. The V gene's germline CDR1 is SGDLS and CDR2 YYNGEE. This clonotype was obtained from a man between 40 and 49 years old. The chain recombines TRBV9 with TRBJ2-7, with 9 bases aligning to TRBD2. Sequencing was done on a sample of peripheral blood mononuclear cells (PBMCs). CDR3 sequence (DNA): TGTGCCAGCAGCGCATCCGGGATGGTAGCGGGAGACGAGCAGTACTTC. This translates into CASSASGMVAGDEQYF.